Included here is one TCR beta chain sequence, with context. Its antigen remains unidentified. No base-level quality is on record; no much larger clone is a single base apart. The sample is drawn from a study of PD-1 blockade in classical Hodgkin lymphoma (dated by TCRdb to 2018 to 2021). Regarding the complete study: Nivolumab dosing was 3 mg/kg intravenously every 2 weeks, continuing until either disease progression or unacceptable toxicity. To define a peripheral blood immune signature of response to PD-1 blockade in classical Hodgkin lymphoma, the study combined TCR beta sequencing with CyTOF.

Study-level results and caveats: Among trial patients, those achieving complete response had baseline diversity similar to that of newly diagnosed patients, while diversity was significantly lower in partial responders and progressors. CD4+ but not CD8+ TCR diversity rose significantly by C4D1 (p=0.0027 vs p=0.16), most apparent in complete responders (p=0.02). Patients starting nivolumab less than 1 year after ASCT had lower diversity and were excluded from later analyses to avoid confounding by immune reconstitution. Baseline TCR diversity was reported as lower in newly diagnosed patients than in healthy donors, and lower still in relapsed/refractory patients. The study covered only a single clinical trial cohort, and the causes of the repertoire differences, possibly disease activity or prior therapy, were still not defined.

The CDR3 numbers 16 residues from cysteine through phenylalanine. The only DNA kept is the CDR3, 48 bases in frame from the first base. Unmatched junction bases come to 4, with V trimmed by 1 base and J by 1 base. For CDR1 and CDR2, the germline V gene lists SGHRS and YFSETQ. What the time point label conveys for this sample: cycle 1 day 1 (C1D1), immediately before nivolumab initiation. Every trial patient had relapsed following autologous stem cell transplantation, and prior brentuximab vedotin exposure was what differed among cohorts A, B and C. The trial cohort included fewer than 60 patients with relapsed/refractory classical Hodgkin lymphoma, and each patient had a best overall response of complete response, partial response or progressive disease. In the multi-cohort phase II CheckMate 205 trial, trial patients received single-agent nivolumab. An independent review committee assessed best overall response by applying the 2007 International Working Group response criteria. Trial PBMCs were collected just before the start of nivolumab (C1D1) and during therapy at cycle 2 day 1 and cycle 4 day 1. After peripheral blood was drawn into 8 mL Vacutainer Cell Preparation Tubes, PBMCs were isolated by centrifugation and then cryopreserved.

Genomic DNA was isolated using the Qiagen DNeasy kit from unsorted PBMCs as well as from negatively selected CD4+ and CD8+ fractions. Using primers that anneal to V and J segments, immunoSEQ multiplex PCR amplified the TCR beta CDR3 regions. A synthetic immune receptor repertoire was used to minimize amplification bias, and any residual bias was removed computationally once sequencing was done. Turning to the authors' computational methods: Custom Python scripts were used to quantify repertoire diversity as the Shannon entropy index. The unsorted, CD4+ and CD8+ repertoires were each analyzed separately, with the exception of combined analyses, where CD4+ and CD8+ sequences were merged in silico. Clonal expansion was defined as a frequency increase of at least 2-fold after treatment compared with C1D1, and clones undetected at baseline were assigned a pseudocount of 0.5. Singleton clones were defined as clones with 0 or 1 copy at C1D1, and non-singleton clones were defined as clones with 2 or more copies. Clones expanded in unsorted samples were labelled as CD4+, CD8+ or unknown by matching protein sequences in sorted samples from the same patient. Wilcoxon tests on paired samples were used to test diversity changes from C1D1 to C4D1. Drawn from immuneACCESS, this table holds only the in-frame rearrangements with V and J called that TCRdb kept. Clones are partly lost; checked studies trace under half to an unresolved V gene and leave the rest unexplained. D and trimming come from the DNA, and the V and J calls and clone size come from that table. The sample includes some 24,000 clones, with 80% observed a single time. The top ten hold 6.5% to 7% of the sample.

Material: peripheral blood mononuclear cells (PBMCs), obtained at baseline. This clonotype was obtained from a human donor with classical Hodgkin lymphoma. The chain uses TRBV5-1 and TRBJ2-2; 7 of the junction bases match TRBD1. The CDR3 protein: CASSLTGTENTGELFF. The DNA is as follows: TGCGCCAGCAGCTTGACCGGGACAGAGAACACCGGGGAGCTGTTTTTT.